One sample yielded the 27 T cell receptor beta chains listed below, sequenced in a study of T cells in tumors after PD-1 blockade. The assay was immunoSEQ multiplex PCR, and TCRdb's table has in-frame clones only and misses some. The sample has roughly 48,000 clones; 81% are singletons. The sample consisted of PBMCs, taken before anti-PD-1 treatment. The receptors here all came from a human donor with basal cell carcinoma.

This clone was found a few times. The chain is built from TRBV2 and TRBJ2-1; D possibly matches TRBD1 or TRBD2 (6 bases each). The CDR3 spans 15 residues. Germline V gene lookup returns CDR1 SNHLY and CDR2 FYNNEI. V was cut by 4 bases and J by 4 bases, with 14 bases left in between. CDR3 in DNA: TGTGCCAGCAGTGCGGTCGGGGGCGGGTACAATGAGCAGTTCTTC. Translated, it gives CASSAVGGGYNEQFF.

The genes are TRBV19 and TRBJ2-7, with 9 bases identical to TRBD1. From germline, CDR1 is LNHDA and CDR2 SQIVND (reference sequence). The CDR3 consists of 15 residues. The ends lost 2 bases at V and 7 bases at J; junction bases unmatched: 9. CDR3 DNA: TGTGCCAGTAGTATAATAGGACAGGGGCGGAATGAGCAGTACTTC. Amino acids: CASSIIGQGRNEQYF.

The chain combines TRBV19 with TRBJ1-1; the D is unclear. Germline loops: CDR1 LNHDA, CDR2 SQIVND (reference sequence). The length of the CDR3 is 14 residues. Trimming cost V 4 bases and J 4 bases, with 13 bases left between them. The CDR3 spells CASSTRVMGTEAFF. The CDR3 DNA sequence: TGTGCCAGTAGTACAAGGGTGATGGGCACTGAAGCTTTCTTT.

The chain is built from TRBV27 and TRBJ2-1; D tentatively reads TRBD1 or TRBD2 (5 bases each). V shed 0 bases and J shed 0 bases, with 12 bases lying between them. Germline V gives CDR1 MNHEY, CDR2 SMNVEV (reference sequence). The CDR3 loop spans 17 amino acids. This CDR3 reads CASSLSTWGSSYNEQFF. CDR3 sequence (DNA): TGTGCCAGCAGTTTATCGACTTGGGGGAGCTCCTACAATGAGCAGTTCTTC.

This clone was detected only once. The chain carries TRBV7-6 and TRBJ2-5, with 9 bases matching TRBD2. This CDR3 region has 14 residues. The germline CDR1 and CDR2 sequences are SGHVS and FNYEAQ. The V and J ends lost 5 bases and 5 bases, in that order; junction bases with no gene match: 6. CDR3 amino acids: CASSQSGGRETQYF. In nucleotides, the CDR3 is TGTGCCAGCAGCCAGAGCGGGGGGAGGGAGACCCAGTACTTC.

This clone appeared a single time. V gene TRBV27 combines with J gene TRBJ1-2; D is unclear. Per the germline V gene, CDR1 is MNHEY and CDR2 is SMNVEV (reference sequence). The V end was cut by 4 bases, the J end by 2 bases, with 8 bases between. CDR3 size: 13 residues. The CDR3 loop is CASSYSSNYGYTF. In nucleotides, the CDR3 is TGTGCCAGCAGTTACAGCAGCAACTATGGCTACACCTTC.

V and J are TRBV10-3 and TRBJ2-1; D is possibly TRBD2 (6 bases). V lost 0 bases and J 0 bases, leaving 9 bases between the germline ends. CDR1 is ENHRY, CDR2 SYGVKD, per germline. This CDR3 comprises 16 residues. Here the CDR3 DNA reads TGTGCCATCAGTGAGTCGGCGACTAGCTCCTACAATGAGCAGTTCTTC. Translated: CAISESATSSYNEQFF.

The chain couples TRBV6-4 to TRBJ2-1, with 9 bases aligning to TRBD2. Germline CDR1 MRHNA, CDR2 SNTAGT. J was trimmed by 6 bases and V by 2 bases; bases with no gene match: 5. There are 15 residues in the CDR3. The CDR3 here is CASSDGGGAGNEQFF. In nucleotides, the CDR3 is TGTGCCAGCAGTGACGGCGGGGGGGCCGGCAATGAGCAGTTCTTC.

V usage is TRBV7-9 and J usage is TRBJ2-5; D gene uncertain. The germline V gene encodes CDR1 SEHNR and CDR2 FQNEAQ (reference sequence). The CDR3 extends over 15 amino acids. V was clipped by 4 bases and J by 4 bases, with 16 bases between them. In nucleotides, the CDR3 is TGTGCCAGCAGCTATCGGGCCCCCCGCGGAGAGACCCAGTACTTC. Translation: CASSYRAPRGETQYF.

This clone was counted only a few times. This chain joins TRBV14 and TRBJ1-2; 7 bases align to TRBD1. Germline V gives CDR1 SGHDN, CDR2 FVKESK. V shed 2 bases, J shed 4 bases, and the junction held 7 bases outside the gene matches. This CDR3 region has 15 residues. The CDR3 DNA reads TGTGCCAGCAGCCAAATATGGGACAGCTTCTATGGCTACACCTTC. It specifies CASSQIWDSFYGYTF. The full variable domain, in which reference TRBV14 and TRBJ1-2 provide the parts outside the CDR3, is EAGVTQFPSHSVIEKGQTVTLRCDPISGHDNLYWYRRVMGKEIKFLLHFVKESKQDESGMPNNRFLAERTGGTYSTLKVQPAELEDSGVYFCASSQIWDSFYGYTFGSGTRLTVV.

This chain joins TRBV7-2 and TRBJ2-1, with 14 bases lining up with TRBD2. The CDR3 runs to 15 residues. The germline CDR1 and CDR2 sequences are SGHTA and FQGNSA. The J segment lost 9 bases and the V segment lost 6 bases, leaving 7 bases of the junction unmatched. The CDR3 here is CASSRTGTSGGEQFF. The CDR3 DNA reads TGTGCCAGCAGTCGTACCGGGACTAGCGGGGGTGAGCAGTTCTTC.

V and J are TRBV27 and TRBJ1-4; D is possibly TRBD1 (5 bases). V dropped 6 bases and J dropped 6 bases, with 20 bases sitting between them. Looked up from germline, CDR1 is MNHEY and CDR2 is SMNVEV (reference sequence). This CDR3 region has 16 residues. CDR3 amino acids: CASRPTTGRAYEKLFF. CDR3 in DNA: TGTGCCAGCAGGCCTACGACTGGCAGGGCGTATGAAAAACTGTTTTTT.

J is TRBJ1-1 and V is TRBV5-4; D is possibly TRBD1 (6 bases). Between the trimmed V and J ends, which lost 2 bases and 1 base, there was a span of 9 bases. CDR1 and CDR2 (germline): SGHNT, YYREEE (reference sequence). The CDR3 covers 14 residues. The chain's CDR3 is CASSLGGANTEAFF. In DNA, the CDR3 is TGTGCCAGCAGCTTAGGGGGAGCGAACACTGAAGCTTTCTTT.

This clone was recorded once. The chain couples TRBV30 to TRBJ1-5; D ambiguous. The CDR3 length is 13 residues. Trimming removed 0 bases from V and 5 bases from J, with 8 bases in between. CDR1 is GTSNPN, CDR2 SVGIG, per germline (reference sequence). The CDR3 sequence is CAWSVREDQPQHF. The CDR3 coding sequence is TGTGCCTGGAGTGTACGAGAGGATCAGCCCCAGCATTTT.

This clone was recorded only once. The CDR3 protein is CASSLRGGETQYF. CDR3 nucleotide sequence: TGTGCCAGCAGCTTACGGGGTGGGGAGACCCAGTACTTC. J is TRBJ2-5 and V is TRBV7-6, with D tentatively TRBD2 (5 bases). CDR3 length: 13 amino acids. The V and J ends lost 2 bases and 5 bases respectively, with 9 bases between them. The germline CDR1 and CDR2 sequences are SGHVS and FNYEAQ.

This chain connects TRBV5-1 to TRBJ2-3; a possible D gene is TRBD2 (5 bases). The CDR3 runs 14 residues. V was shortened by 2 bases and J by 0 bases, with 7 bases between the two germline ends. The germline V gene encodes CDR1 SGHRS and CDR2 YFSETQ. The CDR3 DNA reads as TGCGCCAGCAGCTTCCGGGATAGCACAGATACGCAGTATTTT. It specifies CASSFRDSTDTQYF. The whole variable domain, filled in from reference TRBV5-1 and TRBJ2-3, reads KAGVTQTPRYLIKTRGQQVTLSCSPISGHRSVSWYQQTPGQGLQFLFEYFSETQRNKGNFPGRFSGRQFSNSRSEMNVSTLELGDSALYLCASSFRDSTDTQYFGPGTRLTVL.

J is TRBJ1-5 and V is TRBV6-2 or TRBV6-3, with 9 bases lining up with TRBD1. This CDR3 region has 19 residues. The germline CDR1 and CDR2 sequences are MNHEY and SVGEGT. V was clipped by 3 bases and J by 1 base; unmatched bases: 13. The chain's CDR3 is CASSYYPGQGSWSNQPQHF. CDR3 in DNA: TGTGCCAGCAGTTATTACCCCGGACAGGGGTCTTGGAGCAATCAGCCCCAGCATTTT.

CDR3 DNA sequence: TGTGCCAGCAGTTACTCTCAGAACAGTAATTCACCCCTCCACTTT. The encoded protein is CASSYSQNSNSPLHF. The V gene is TRBV6-2 or TRBV6-3, the J gene TRBJ1-6; the D is unclear. CDR1 and CDR2 from the germline V gene are MNHEY and SVGEGT. The CDR3 sequence is 15 residues long. Trimming removed 0 bases from V and 6 bases from J, with 9 bases in between.

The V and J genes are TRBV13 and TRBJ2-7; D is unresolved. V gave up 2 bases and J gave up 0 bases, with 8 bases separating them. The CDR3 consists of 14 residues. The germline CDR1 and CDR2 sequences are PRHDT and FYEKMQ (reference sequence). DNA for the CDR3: TGTGCCAGCAGCTTAAGCAGGAGCTCCTACGAGCAGTACTTC. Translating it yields CASSLSRSSYEQYF.

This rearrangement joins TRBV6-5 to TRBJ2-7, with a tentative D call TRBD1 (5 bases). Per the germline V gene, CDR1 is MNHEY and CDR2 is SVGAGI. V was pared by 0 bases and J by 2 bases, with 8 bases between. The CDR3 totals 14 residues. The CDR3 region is CASSYSIGAYEQYF. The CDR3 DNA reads TGTGCCAGCAGTTACTCGATAGGGGCCTACGAGCAGTACTTC.

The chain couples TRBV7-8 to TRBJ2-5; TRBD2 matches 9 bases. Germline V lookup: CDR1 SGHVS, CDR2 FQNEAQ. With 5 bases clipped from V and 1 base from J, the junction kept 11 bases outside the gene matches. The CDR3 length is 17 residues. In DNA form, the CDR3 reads TGTGCCAGCAGCCCCCGCCAGCGGGGGGCCATCCAAGAGACCCAGTACTTC. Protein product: CASSPRQRGAIQETQYF.

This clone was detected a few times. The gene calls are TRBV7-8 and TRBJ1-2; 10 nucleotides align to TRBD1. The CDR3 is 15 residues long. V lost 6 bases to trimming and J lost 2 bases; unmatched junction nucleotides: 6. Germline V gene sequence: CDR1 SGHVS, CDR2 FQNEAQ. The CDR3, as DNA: TGTGCCAGCAGACCCAGACAGGGGGCAAACTATGGCTACACCTTC. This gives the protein CASRPRQGANYGYTF.

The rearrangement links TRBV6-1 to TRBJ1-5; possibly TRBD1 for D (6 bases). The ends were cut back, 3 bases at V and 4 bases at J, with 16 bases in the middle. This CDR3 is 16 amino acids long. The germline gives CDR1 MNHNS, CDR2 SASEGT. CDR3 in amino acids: CASSEDTGTRNQPQHF. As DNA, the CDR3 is TGTGCCAGCAGTGAGGACACCGGGACACGAAATCAGCCCCAGCATTTT.

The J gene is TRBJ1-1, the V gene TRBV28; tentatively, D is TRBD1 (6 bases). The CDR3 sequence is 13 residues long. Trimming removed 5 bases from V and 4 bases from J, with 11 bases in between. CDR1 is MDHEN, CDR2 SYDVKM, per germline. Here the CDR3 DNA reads TGTGCCAGCAGTGTTCAGGGGACCACTGAAGCTTTCTTT. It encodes CASSVQGTTEAFF.

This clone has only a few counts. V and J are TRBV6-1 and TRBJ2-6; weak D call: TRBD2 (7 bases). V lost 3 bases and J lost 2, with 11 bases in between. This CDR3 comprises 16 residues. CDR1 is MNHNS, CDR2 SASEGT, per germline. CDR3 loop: CASSDRGGTGANVLTF. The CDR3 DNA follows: TGTGCCAGCAGTGACAGGGGAGGGACTGGGGCCAACGTCCTGACTTTC.

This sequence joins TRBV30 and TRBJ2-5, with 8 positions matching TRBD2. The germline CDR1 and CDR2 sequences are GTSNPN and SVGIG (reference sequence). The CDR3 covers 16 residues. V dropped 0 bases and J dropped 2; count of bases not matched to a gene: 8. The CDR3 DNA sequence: TGTGCCTGGAGTGTACTAAGCGGGGGACGACAAGAGACCCAGTACTTC. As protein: CAWSVLSGGRQETQYF.

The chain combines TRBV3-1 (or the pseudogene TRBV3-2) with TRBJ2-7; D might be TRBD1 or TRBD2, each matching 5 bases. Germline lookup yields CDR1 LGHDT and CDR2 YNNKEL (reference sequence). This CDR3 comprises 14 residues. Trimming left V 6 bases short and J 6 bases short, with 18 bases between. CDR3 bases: TGTGCCAGCAGTCCCGGGACGGGCTCAGGCGAGCAGTACTTC. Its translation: CASSPGTGSGEQYF.